This T cell receptor (beta chain) comes out of a study of T cell changes during pregnancy in multiple sclerosis. With 6 bases clipped from V and 6 bases from J, the junction kept 10 bases outside the gene matches. This CDR3 contains 14 residues. Looked up from germline, CDR1 is MNHNS and CDR2 is SASEGT. Only in-frame clones appear in the TCRdb table, and some are missing; sequencing was by immunoSEQ multiplex PCR. Here the sample spans around 100,000 clones, 80% to 95% being singletons. The sample here was peripheral blood, taken in the third trimester of pregnancy. The TCR was taken from a female donor with multiple sclerosis, enrolled in a pregnancy study. V gene TRBV6-1 combines with J gene TRBJ1-1, with 7 bases lining up with TRBD1. The CDR3 protein is CASSETGRIPEAFF. The CDR3 DNA reads TGTGCCAGCAGCGAGACAGGGCGGATCCCTGAAGCTTTCTTT.